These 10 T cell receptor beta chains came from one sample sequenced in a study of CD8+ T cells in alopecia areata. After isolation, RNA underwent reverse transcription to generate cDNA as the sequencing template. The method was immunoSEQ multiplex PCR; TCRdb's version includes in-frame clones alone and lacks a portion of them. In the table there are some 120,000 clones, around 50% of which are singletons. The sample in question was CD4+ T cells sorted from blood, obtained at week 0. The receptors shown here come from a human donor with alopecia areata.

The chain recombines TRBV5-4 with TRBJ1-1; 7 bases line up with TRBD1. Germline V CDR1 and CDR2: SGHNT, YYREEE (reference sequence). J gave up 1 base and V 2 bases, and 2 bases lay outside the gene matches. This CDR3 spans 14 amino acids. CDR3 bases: TGTGCCAGCAGCTTCCGGGACAGGAACACTGAAGCTTTCTTT. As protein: CASSFRDRNTEAFF.

CDR3 nucleotides: TGTGCCAGCAGTGAAAGGGGGGGCATTCAGTACTTC. Protein: CASSERGGIQYF. The chain uses TRBV2 and TRBJ2-4; tentative D call: TRBD2 (7 bases). Trimming removed 2 bases at V and 9 bases at J, with 8 bases between. Germline V lookup: CDR1 SNHLY, CDR2 FYNNEI. The length of the CDR3 is 12 residues.

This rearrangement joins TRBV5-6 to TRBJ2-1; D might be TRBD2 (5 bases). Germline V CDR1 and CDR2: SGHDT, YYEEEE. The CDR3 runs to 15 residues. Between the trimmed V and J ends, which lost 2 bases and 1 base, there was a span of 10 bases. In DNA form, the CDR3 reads TGTGCCAGCAGCTTCGGTCTAGCATCCTACAATGAGCAGTTCTTC. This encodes CASSFGLASYNEQFF.

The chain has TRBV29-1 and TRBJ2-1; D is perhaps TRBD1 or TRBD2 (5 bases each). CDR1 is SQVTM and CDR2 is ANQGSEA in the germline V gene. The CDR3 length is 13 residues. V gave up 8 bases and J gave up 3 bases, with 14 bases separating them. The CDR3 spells CSIIGDVYNEQFF. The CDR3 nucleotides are TGCAGCATCATTGGGGACGTCTACAATGAGCAGTTCTTC.

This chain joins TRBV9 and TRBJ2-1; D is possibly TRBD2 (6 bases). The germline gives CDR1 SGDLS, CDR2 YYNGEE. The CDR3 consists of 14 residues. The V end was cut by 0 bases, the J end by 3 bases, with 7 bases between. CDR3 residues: CASSVEAGYNEQFF. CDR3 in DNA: TGTGCCAGCAGCGTAGAAGCGGGCTACAATGAGCAGTTCTTC.

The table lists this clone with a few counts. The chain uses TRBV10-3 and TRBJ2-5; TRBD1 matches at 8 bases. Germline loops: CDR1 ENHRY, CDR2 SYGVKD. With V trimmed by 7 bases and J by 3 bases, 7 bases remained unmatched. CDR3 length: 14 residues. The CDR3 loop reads CAIKGGTGKETQYF. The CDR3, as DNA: TGTGCCATCAAAGGGGGGACAGGAAAAGAGACCCAGTACTTC.

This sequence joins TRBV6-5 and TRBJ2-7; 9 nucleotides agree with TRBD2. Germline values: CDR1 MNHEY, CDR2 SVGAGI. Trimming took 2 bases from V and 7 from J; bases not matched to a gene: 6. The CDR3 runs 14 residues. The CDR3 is CASSYGGTSREQYF. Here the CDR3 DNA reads TGTGCCAGCAGTTACGGTGGGACTAGCAGGGAGCAGTACTTC.

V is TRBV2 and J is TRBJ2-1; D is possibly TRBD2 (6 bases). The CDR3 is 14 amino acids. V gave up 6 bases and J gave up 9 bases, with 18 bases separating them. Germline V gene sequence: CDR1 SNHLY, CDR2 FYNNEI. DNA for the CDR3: TGTGCCAGCAGCCGGGAGTCTAGCGATAGTGAGCAGTTCTTC. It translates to CASSRESSDSEQFF.

The CDR3 loop is CASSLAAGDHEQYF. The CDR3 DNA reads TGCGCCAGCAGCTTGGCGGCAGGGGACCACGAGCAGTACTTC. The chain couples TRBV5-1 to TRBJ2-7; D perhaps matches TRBD1 (6 bases). V lost 0 bases and J lost 5, with 12 bases in between. The CDR3 totals 14 residues. The germline gives CDR1 SGHRS, CDR2 YFSETQ.

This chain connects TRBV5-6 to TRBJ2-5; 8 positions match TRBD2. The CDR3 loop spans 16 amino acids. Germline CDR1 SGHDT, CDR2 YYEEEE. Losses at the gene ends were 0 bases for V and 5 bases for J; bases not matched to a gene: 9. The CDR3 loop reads CASSLVFGGAGETQYF. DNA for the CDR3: TGTGCCAGCAGCTTGGTATTCGGGGGGGCTGGCGAGACCCAGTACTTC.